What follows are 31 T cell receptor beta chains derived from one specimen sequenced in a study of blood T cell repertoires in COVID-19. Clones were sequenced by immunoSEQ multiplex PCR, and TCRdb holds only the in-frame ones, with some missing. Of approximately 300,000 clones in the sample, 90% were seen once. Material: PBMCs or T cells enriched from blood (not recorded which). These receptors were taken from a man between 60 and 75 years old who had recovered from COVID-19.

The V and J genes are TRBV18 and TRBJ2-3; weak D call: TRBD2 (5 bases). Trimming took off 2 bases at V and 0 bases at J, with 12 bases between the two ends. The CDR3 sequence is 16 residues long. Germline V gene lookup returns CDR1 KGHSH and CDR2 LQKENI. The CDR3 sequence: CASSPTVGVSTDTQYF. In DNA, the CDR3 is TGTGCCAGCTCACCAACGGTCGGGGTCAGCACAGATACGCAGTATTTT.

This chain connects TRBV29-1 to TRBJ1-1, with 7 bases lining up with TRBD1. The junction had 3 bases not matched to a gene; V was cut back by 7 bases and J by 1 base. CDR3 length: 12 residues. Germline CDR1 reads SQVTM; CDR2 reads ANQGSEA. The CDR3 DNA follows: TGCAGCGGGCACAGGGGGAACACTGAAGCTTTCTTT. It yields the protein CSGHRGNTEAFF.

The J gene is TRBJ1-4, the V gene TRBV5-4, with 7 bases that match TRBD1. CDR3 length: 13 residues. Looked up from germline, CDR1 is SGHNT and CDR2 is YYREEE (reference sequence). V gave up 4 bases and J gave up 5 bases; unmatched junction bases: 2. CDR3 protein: CASSVDRNEKLFF. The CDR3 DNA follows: TGTGCCAGCAGCGTGGACAGGAATGAAAAACTGTTTTTT.

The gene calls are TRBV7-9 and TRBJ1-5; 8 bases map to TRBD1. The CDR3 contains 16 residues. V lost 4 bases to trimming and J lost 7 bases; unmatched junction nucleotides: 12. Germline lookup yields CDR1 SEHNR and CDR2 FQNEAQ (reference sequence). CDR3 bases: TGTGCCAGCAGCTCGGGCGGACAGGGAGGGCGGCAGCCCCAGCATTTT. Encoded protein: CASSSGGQGGRQPQHF.

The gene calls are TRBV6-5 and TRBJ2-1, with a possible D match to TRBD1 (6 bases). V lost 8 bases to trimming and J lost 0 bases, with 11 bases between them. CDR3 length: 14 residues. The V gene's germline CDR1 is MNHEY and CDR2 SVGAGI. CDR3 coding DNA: TGTGCCAGCTTCGGCAGGGGCTCCTACAATGAGCAGTTCTTC. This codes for CASFGRGSYNEQFF.

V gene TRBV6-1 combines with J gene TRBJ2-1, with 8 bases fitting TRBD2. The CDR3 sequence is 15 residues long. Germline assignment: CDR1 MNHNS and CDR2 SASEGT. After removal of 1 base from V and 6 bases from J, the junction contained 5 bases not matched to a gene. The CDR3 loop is CASSEDGRAANEQFF. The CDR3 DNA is TGTGCCAGCAGTGAAGACGGGAGGGCCGCCAATGAGCAGTTCTTC.

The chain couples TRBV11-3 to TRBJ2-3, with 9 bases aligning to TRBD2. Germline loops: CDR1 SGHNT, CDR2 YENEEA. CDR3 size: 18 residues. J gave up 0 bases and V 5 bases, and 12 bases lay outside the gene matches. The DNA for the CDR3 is TGTGCCAGCAGCCTCCCCCGGTTAGCGGGAGTAAGCACAGATACGCAGTATTTT. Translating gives CASSLPRLAGVSTDTQYF.

In DNA form, the CDR3 reads TGTGCCAGCACAATCCCGGGACAGGCTCGATATGGCTACACCTTC. Protein sequence: CASTIPGQARYGYTF. The J gene is TRBJ1-2, the V gene TRBV21-1; no check of the table's D call, TRBD1, against the DNA was made. TRBV21-1 is a documented pseudogene. The CDR3 extends over 15 amino acids.

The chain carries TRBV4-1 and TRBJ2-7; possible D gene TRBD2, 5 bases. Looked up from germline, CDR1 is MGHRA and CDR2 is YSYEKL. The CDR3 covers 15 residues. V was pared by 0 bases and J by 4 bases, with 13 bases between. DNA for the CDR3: TGCGCCAGCAGCCAAGAGGAGGCGGTTACTTACGAGCAGTACTTC. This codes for CASSQEEAVTYEQYF.

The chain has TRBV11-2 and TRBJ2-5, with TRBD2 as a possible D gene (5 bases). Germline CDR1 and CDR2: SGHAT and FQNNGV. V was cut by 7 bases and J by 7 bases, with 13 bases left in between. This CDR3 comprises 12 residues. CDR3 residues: CASKGVEVTQYF. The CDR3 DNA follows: TGTGCCAGCAAGGGAGTTGAGGTGACCCAGTACTTC.

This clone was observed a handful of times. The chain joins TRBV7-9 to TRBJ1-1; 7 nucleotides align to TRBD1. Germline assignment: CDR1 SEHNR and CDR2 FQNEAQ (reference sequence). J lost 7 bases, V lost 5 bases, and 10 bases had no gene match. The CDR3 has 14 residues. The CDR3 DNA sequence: TGTGCCAGCAGCCCTGGGACAGAAAGAATTGAAGCTTTCTTT. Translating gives CASSPGTERIEAFF.

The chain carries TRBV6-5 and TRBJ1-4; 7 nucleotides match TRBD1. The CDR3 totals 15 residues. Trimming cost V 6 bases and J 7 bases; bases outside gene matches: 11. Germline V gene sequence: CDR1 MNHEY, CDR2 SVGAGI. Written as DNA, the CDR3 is TGTGCCAGCAGACAAAGACAGGGATCTTTTGAAAAACTGTTTTTT. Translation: CASRQRQGSFEKLFF.

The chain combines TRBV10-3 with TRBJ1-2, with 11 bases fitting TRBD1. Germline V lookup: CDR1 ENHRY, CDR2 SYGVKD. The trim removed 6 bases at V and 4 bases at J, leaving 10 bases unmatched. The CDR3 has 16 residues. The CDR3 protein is CAISEGGQGAGYGYTF. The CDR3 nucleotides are TGTGCCATCAGCGAAGGCGGACAGGGGGCTGGCTATGGCTACACCTTC.

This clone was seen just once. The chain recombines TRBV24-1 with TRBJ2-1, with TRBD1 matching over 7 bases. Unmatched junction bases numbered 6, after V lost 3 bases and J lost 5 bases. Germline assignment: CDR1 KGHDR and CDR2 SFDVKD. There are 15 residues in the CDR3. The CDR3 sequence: CATSDPGTVDNEQFF. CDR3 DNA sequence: TGTGCCACCAGTGATCCCGGGACAGTAGACAATGAGCAGTTCTTC.

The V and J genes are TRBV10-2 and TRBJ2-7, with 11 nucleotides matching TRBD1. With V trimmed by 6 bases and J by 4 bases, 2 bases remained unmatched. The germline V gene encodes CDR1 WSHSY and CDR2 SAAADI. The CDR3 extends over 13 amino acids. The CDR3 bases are TGCGCCAGCAGGGACAGGGGGCAATACGAGCAGTACTTC. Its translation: CASRDRGQYEQYF.

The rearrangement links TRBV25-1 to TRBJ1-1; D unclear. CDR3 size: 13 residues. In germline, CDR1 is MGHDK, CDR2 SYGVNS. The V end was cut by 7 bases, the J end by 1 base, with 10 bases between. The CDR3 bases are TGTGCCAGCAATGGGCAGTCGAACACTGAAGCTTTCTTT. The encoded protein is CASNGQSNTEAFF.

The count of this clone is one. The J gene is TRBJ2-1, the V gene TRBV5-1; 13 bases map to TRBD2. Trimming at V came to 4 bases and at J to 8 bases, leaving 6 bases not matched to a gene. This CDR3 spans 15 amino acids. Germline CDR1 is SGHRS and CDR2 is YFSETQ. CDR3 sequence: CASSLGTSGTHEQFF. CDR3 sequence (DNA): TGCGCCAGCAGCCTGGGGACTAGCGGGACACATGAGCAGTTCTTC.

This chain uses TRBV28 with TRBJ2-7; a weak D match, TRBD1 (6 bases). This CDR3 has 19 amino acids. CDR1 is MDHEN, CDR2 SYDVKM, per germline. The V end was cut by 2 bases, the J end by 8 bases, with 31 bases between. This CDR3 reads CASSLVRDIGIGYSKKQYF. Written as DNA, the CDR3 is TGTGCCAGCAGTTTAGTCCGGGACATCGGAATTGGGTATTCGAAAAAGCAGTACTTC.

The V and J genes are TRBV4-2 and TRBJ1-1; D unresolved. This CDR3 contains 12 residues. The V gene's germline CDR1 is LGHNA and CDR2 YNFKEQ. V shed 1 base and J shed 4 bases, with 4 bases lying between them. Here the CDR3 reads CASSQGSTEAFF. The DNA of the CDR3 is TGTGCCAGCAGCCAAGGGAGCACTGAAGCTTTCTTT.

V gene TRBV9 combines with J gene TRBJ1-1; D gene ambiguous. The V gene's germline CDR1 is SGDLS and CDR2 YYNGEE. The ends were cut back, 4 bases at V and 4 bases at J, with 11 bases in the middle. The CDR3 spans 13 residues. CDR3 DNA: TGTGCCAGCAGCCCGTGGGCAGGCACTGAAGCTTTCTTT. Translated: CASSPWAGTEAFF.

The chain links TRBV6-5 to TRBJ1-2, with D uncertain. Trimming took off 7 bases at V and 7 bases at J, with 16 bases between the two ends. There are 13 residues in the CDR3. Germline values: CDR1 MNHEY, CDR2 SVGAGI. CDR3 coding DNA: TGTGCCAGCATTCCATCGTCCACGGGTGGCTACACCTTC. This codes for CASIPSSTGGYTF.

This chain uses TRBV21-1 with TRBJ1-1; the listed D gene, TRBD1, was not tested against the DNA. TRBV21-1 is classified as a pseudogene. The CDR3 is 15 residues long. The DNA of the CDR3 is TGTGCCAGCAGCCAGGGGGCGGGGAAGAACACTGAAGCTTTCTTT. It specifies CASSQGAGKNTEAFF.

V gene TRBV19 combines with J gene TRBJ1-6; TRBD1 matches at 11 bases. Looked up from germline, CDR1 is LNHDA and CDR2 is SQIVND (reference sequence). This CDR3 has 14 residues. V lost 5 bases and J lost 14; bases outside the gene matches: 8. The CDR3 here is CASSPGQGARALHF. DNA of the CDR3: TGTGCCAGTAGTCCAGGACAGGGGGCGAGGGCCCTCCACTTT.

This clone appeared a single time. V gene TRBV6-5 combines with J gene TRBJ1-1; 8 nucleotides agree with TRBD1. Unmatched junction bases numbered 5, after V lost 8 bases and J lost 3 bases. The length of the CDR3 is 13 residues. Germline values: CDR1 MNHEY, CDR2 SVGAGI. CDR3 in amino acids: CASLDRGYTEAFF. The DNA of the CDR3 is TGTGCCAGCCTTGACAGGGGATACACTGAAGCTTTCTTT.

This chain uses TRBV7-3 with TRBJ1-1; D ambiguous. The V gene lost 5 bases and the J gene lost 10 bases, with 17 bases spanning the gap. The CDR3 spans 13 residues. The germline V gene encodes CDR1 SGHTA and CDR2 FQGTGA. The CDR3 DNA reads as TGTGCCAGCAGCCCGGGTCCTGGCGGAGGAGCTTTCTTT. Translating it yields CASSPGPGGGAFF.

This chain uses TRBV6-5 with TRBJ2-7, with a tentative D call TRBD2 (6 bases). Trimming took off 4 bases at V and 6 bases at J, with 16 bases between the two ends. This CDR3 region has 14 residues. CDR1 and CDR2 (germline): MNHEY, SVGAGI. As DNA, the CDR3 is TGTGCCAGCAGTTCCGACTTTAGGAGGGCCGAGCAGTACTTC. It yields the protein CASSSDFRRAEQYF.

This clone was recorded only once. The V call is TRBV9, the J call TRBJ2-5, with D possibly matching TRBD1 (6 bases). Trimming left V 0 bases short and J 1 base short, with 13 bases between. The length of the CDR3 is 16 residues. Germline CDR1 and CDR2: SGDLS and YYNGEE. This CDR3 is CASSVAPGQPQETQYF. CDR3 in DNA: TGTGCCAGCAGCGTAGCTCCGGGACAACCCCAAGAGACCCAGTACTTC.

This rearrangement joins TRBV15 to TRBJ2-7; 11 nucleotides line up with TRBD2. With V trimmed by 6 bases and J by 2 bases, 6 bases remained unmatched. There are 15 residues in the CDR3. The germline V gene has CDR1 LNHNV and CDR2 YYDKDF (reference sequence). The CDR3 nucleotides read TGTGCCACCAGAAGGACTAGCGGGCCGACCTACGAGCAGTACTTC. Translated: CATRRTSGPTYEQYF.

The CDR3 nucleotides read TGTGCCAGCAGCTCGGACAGGGTGAATTCACCCCTCCACTTT. Residues: CASSSDRVNSPLHF. The chain combines TRBV7-9 with TRBJ1-6, with 8 bases identical to TRBD1. The J segment lost 7 bases and the V segment lost 4 bases, leaving 3 bases of the junction unmatched. The CDR3 is 14 amino acids. The germline V gene encodes CDR1 SEHNR and CDR2 FQNEAQ (reference sequence).

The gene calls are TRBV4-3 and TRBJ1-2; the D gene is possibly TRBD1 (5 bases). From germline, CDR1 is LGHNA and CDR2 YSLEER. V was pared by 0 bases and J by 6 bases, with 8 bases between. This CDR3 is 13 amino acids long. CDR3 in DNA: TGCGCCAGCAGCCAAGATATCAGGGATGGCTACACCTTC. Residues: CASSQDIRDGYTF.

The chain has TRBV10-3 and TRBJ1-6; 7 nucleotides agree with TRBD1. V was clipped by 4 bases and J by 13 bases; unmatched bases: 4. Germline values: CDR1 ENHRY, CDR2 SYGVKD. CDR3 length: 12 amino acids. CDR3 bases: TGTGCCATCAGTGGGGACAGCCGTCCCCTCCACTTT. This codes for CAISGDSRPLHF.